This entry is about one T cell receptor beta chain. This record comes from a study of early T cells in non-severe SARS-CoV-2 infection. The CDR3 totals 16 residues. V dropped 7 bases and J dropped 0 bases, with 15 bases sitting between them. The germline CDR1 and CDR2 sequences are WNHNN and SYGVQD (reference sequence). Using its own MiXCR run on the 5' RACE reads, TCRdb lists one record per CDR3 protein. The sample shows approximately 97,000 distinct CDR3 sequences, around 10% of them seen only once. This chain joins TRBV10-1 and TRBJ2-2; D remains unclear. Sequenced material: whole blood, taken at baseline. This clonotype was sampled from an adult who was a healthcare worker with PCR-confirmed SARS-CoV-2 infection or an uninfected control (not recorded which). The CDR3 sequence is CASTGTRTANTGELFF. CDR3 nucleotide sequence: TGCGCCAGCACTGGAACGCGGACGGCGAACACCGGGGAGCTGTTTTTT.